This T cell receptor beta chain was sequenced in a study of blood T cell repertoires in COVID-19. Study details: In each case, the material was cDNA or gDNA derived from T cells, B-cell-depleted T cells, or PBMCs.

Germline V gene lookup returns CDR1 SGHNT and CDR2 YYREEE (reference sequence). The CDR3 length is 12 residues. The trim removed 4 bases at V and 11 bases at J, leaving 7 bases unmatched. Per the original methods: The assay estimated nucleated cells by amplifying reference gene primers. TCRdb's table, derived via immunoSEQ multiplex PCR, lists solely in-frame clones and lacks some. That table is the source of V, J and clone size, and D and trimming were worked out from the DNA. The table records 200,000 to 250,000 clones, about 85% of them present only once. This rearrangement joins TRBV5-4 to TRBJ1-2; TRBD1 matches 8 bases. The sequencing sample was made of peripheral blood. The sequence was obtained from a man in his forties with acute or convalescent COVID-19. The CDR3 is CASSLGTGGYTF. CDR3 DNA: TGTGCCAGCAGCCTTGGGACAGGCGGTTACACCTTC.